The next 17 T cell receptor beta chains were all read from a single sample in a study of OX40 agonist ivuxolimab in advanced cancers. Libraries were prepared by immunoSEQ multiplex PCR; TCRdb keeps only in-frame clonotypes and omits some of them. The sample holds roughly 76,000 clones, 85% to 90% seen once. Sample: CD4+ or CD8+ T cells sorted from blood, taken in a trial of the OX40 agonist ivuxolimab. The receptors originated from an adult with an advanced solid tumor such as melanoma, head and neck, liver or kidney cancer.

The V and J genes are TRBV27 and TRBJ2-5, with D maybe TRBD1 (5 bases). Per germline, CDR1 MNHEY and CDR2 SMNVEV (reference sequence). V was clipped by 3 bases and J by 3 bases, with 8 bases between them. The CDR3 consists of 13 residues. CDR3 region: CASSLGQKETQYF. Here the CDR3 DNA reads TGTGCCAGCAGTTTGGGGCAGAAAGAGACCCAGTACTTC.

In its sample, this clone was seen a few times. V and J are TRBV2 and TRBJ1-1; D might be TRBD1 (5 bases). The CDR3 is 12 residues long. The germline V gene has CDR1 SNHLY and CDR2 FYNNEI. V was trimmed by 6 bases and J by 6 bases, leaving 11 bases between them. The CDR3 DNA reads TGTGCCAGCAGGCCGGTGGGACCTGAAGCTTTCTTT. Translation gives CASRPVGPEAFF.

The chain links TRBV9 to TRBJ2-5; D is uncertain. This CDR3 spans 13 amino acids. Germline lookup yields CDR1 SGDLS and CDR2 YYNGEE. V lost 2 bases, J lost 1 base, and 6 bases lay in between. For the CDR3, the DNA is TGTGCCAGCAGCGTGAACCCCCAAGAGACCCAGTACTTC. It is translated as CASSVNPQETQYF.

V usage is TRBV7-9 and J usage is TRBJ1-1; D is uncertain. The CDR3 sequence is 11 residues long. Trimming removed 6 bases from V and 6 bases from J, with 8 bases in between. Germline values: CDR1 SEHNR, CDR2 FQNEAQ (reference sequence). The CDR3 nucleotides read TGTGCCAGCAGTTTATTGTCTGAAGCTTTCTTT. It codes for CASSLLSEAFF.

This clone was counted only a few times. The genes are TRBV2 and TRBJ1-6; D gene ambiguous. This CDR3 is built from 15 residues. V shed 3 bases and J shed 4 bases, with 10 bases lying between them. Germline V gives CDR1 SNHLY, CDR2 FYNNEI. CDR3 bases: TGTGCCAGCAGTGAGTCGGATCCTTATAATTCACCCCTCCACTTT. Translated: CASSESDPYNSPLHF.

The CDR3 region is CAWRNGGGAGETQYF. The DNA for the CDR3 is TGTGCCTGGAGGAACGGCGGGGGGGCCGGAGAGACCCAGTACTTC. This rearrangement joins TRBV30 to TRBJ2-5, with 9 bases fitting TRBD2. With 3 bases clipped from V and 4 bases from J, the junction kept 9 bases outside the gene matches. Germline-derived CDR1 and CDR2 are GTSNPN and SVGIG (reference sequence). The CDR3 contains 15 residues.

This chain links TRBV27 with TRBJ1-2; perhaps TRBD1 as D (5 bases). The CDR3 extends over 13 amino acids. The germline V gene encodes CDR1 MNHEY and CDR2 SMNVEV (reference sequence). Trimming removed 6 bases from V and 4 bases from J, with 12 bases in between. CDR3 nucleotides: TGTGCCAGCAGGGCGACAGCCTCCTATGGCTACACCTTC. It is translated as CASRATASYGYTF.

The CDR3 nucleotides are TGTGCCAGCAGCACTACCGCAGGTGAAGCTTTCTTT. This encodes CASSTTAGEAFF. The J gene is TRBJ1-1, the V gene TRBV27; no clear D. The length of the CDR3 is 12 residues. Trimming shortened V by 6 bases and J by 7 bases, and 12 bases separated the two germline ends. Germline CDR1 reads MNHEY; CDR2 reads SMNVEV (reference sequence).

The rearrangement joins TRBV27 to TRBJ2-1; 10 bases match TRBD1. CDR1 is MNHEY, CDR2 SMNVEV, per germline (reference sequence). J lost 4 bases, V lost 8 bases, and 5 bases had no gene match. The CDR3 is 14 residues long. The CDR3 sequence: CASWGQGRYNEQFF. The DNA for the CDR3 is TGTGCCAGCTGGGGACAGGGGCGATACAATGAGCAGTTCTTC.

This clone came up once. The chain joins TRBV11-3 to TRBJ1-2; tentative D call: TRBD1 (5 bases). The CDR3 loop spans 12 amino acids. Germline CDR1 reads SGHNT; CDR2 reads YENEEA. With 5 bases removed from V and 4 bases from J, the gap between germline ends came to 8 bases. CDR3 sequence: CASSPQGYGYTF. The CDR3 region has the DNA TGTGCCAGCAGCCCGCAGGGCTATGGCTACACCTTC.

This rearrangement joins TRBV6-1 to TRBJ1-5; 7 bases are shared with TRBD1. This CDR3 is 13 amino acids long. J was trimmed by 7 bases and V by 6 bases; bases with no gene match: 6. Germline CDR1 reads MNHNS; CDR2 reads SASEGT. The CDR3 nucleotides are TGTGCCAGCAGCCTGACAGGGATCCAGCCCCAGCATTTT. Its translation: CASSLTGIQPQHF.

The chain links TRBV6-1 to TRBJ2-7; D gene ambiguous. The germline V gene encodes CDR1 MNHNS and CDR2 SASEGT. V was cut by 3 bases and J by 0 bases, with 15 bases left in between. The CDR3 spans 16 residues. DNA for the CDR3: TGTGCCAGCAGTGATATACAGCAGGCGAGCTCCTACGAGCAGTACGTC. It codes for CASSDIQQASSYEQYV.

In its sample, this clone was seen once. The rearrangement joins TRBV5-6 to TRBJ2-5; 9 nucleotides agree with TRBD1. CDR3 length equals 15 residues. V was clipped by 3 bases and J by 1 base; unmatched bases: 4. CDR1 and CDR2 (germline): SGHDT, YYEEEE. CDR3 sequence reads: CASSSRTGAQETQYF. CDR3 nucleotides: TGTGCCAGCAGCTCTCGGACAGGGGCCCAAGAGACCCAGTACTTC. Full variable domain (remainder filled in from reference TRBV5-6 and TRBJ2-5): DAGVTQSPTHLIKTRGQQVTLRCSPKSGHDTVSWYQQALGQGPQFIFQYYEEEERQRGNFPDRFSGHQFPNYSSELNVNALLLGDSALYLCASSSRTGAQETQYFGPGTRLLVL.

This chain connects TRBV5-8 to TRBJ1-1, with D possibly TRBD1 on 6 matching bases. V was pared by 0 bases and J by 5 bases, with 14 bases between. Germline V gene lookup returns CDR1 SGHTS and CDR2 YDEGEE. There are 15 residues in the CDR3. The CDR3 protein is CASSLARGGTTEAFF. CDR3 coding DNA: TGTGCCAGCAGCTTGGCGAGAGGGGGAACGACTGAAGCTTTCTTT.

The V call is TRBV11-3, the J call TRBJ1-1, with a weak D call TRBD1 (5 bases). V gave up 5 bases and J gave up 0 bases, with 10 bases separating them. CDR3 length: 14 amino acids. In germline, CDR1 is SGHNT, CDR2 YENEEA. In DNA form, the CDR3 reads TGTGCCAGCAGCCCGGGGGGGATGAACACTGAAGCTTTCTTT. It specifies CASSPGGMNTEAFF.

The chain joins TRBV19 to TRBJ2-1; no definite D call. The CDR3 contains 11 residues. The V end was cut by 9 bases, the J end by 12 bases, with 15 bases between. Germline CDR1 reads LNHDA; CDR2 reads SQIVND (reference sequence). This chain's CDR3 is CASGLASGQFF. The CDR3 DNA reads TGTGCCAGCGGTCTGGCCTCGGGGCAGTTCTTC.

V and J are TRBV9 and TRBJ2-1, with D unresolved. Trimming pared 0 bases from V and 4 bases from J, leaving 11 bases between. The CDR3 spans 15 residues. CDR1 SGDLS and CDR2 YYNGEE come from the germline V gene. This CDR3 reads CASSVEANEYNEQFF. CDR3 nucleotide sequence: TGTGCCAGCAGCGTAGAAGCTAATGAGTACAATGAGCAGTTCTTC.